This T cell receptor beta chain was identified during a study of blood T cell repertoires in COVID-19. The CDR3 spans 12 residues. Germline CDR1 LGHDT, CDR2 YNNKEL (reference sequence). The V gene lost 3 bases and the J gene lost 2 bases, with 5 bases spanning the gap. Assay: immunoSEQ multiplex PCR; the TCRdb copy retains only in-frame clones and omits some. The table has 150,000 to 200,000 clones, 84% seen once. The sequencing input was peripheral blood. This sequence originates from a woman older than 75 with COVID-19, enrolled during active disease. The rearrangement links TRBV3-1 (or the pseudogene TRBV3-2) to TRBJ2-7; no definite D call. The CDR3 loop is CASSQSPYEQYF. CDR3 sequence (DNA): TGTGCCAGCAGCCAGAGCCCCTACGAGCAGTACTTC.